The 21 T cell receptor beta chains given below trace back to one sample, sequenced in a study of CD8 T cells in ankylosing spondylitis. From the 5' RACE reads, TCRdb called clonotypes with MiXCR, one entry per CDR3 protein. The sample shows 250,000 or so distinct CDR3 sequences, roughly 25% of them seen only once. The sample consisted of blood, either unsorted or a sorted T cell fraction (not recorded which). These receptors all stem from a male donor with ankylosing spondylitis or in good health (not recorded which).

The CDR3 sequence is CSARDSGNQPQHF. In DNA form, the CDR3 reads TGCAGTGCTAGAGATTCAGGAAATCAGCCCCAGCATTTT. V gene TRBV20-1 combines with J gene TRBJ1-5; D gene uncertain. Germline assignment: CDR1 DFQATT and CDR2 SNEGSKA (reference sequence). With 0 bases removed from V and 4 bases from J, the gap between germline ends came to 7 bases. The CDR3 covers 13 residues.

The chain combines TRBV4-2 with TRBJ1-2; no clear D. The V end was cut by 0 bases, the J end by 4 bases, with 9 bases between. CDR1 and CDR2 (germline): LGHNA, YNFKEQ. This CDR3 has 14 residues. CDR3 loop: CASSQDLQIYGYTF. CDR3 nucleotide sequence: TGTGCCAGCAGCCAAGATTTGCAAATCTATGGCTACACCTTC.

V usage is TRBV29-1 and J usage is TRBJ2-7; TRBD1 might be the D (5 bases). Germline assignment: CDR1 SQVTM and CDR2 ANQGSEA. The CDR3 covers 11 residues. V lost 4 bases, J lost 5 bases, and 9 bases lay in between. This chain's CDR3 is CSVGTSHEQYF. CDR3 in DNA: TGCAGCGTTGGGACAAGCCACGAGCAGTACTTC.

This clonotype has a handful of counts. The rearrangement links TRBV20-1 to TRBJ2-7; TRBD1 matches at 7 bases. V shed 2 bases, J shed 2 bases, and the junction held 6 bases outside the gene matches. The CDR3 loop spans 14 amino acids. Germline loops: CDR1 DFQATT, CDR2 SNEGSKA (reference sequence). The CDR3 loop reads CSARRTGRPYEQYF. The CDR3 bases are TGCAGTGCTAGAAGGACAGGCCGTCCCTACGAGCAGTACTTC.

The rearrangement uses TRBV20-1 and TRBJ2-7, with D tentatively TRBD1 or TRBD2 (6 bases each). The ends were cut back, 1 base at V and 5 bases at J, with 18 bases in the middle. CDR3 length equals 15 residues. Germline loops: CDR1 DFQATT, CDR2 SNEGSKA (reference sequence). As DNA, the CDR3 is TGCAGTGCTAGAGGATCGGGGGCGCGAATCCACGAGCAGTACTTC. This encodes CSARGSGARIHEQYF.

This rearrangement joins TRBV6-5 to TRBJ2-3; 7 nucleotides match TRBD2. This CDR3 contains 14 residues. V dropped 0 bases and J dropped 9; count of bases not matched to a gene: 6. Germline values: CDR1 MNHEY, CDR2 SVGAGI. CDR3 sequence (DNA): TGTGCCAGCAGTTACTCCAAGTTGCGGGGGACGCAGTATTTT. Translation: CASSYSKLRGTQYF.

This chain connects TRBV18 to TRBJ2-5, with 7 nucleotides matching TRBD1. Germline values: CDR1 KGHSH, CDR2 LQKENI. V lost 5 bases and J lost 4; bases outside the gene matches: 10. The CDR3 consists of 15 residues. The CDR3 coding sequence is TGTGCCAGCTCATTACGACAGGGAACAGGAGAGACCCAGTACTTC. Amino acids: CASSLRQGTGETQYF.

This sequence joins TRBV3-1 and TRBJ1-1, with a possible D match to TRBD1 (6 bases). The germline V gene encodes CDR1 LGHDT and CDR2 YNNKEL (reference sequence). The length of the CDR3 is 15 residues. Between the trimmed V and J ends, which lost 4 bases and 7 bases, there was a span of 19 bases. CDR3 nucleotides: TGTGCCAGCAGCCCCGCCGGGGGGCCTCTGGGTGAAGCTTTCTTT. It codes for CASSPAGGPLGEAFF.

The chain carries TRBV11-1 and TRBJ2-1; D gene unclear. V was cut by 1 base and J by 6 bases, with 19 bases left in between. This CDR3 contains 17 residues. Germline V gene lookup returns CDR1 SGHAT and CDR2 FQDESV (reference sequence). The CDR3 loop reads CASSLGWARRSRNEQFF. CDR3 sequence (DNA): TGTGCCAGCAGCTTAGGGTGGGCCAGAAGATCCCGCAATGAGCAGTTCTTC.

This clonotype was counted ten times or more. The V gene is TRBV20-1, the J gene TRBJ2-7; D ambiguous. Trimming cost V 2 bases and J 2 bases, with 13 bases left between them. CDR1 and CDR2 (germline): DFQATT, SNEGSKA (reference sequence). The CDR3 is 14 residues long. CDR3 DNA: TGCAGTGCTAGAATCAGGCTACCCCCCTACGAGCAGTACTTC. It yields the protein CSARIRLPPYEQYF.

This clonotype was counted ten times or more. This sequence joins TRBV7-2 and TRBJ2-3, with TRBD1 as a possible D gene (6 bases). Germline V lookup: CDR1 SGHTA, CDR2 FQGNSA. Deletions cut 2 bases from V and 2 bases from J, with 11 bases between. This CDR3 spans 15 amino acids. CDR3 DNA: TGTGCCAGCAGCTTATCCCAGGGGTCCACAGATACGCAGTATTTT. This gives the protein CASSLSQGSTDTQYF.

This clonotype has at least ten counts. The rearrangement links TRBV29-1 to TRBJ1-1, with D unresolved. The CDR3 runs 12 residues. Trimming shortened V by 6 bases and J by 1 base, and 9 bases separated the two germline ends. Germline CDR1 SQVTM, CDR2 ANQGSEA. CDR3 in DNA: TGCAGCGTCAAGGACGGGAACACTGAAGCTTTCTTT. It is translated as CSVKDGNTEAFF.

The V call is TRBV20-1, the J call TRBJ2-7; 7 bases agree with TRBD1. CDR3 length: 14 residues. Germline V CDR1 and CDR2: DFQATT, SNEGSKA (reference sequence). J lost 1 base, V lost 6 bases, and 9 bases had no gene match. The CDR3 nucleotides are TGCAGTGCCCGTGGCCCGGGACAGTCCTACGAGCAGTACTTC. Protein product: CSARGPGQSYEQYF.

The V and J genes are TRBV27 and TRBJ2-2, with D uncertain. V was shortened by 5 bases and J by 5 bases, with 6 bases between the two germline ends. This CDR3 is built from 12 residues. Germline CDR1 and CDR2: MNHEY and SMNVEV (reference sequence). The CDR3 coding sequence is TGTGCCAGCAGTCACCGGACCGGGGAGCTGTTTTTT. This encodes CASSHRTGELFF.

This clonotype was detected a few times. The chain combines TRBV29-1 with TRBJ1-2, with D possibly TRBD1 on 6 matching bases. Germline V gives CDR1 SQVTM, CDR2 ANQGSEA. The CDR3 runs 15 residues. Trimming cost V 7 bases and J 6 bases, with 24 bases left between them. The chain's CDR3 is CSAWTNGGLGDGYTF. CDR3 DNA sequence: TGCAGCGCTTGGACGAACGGGGGCTTGGGGGATGGCTACACCTTC.

This clonotype showed up just a few times. This chain connects TRBV11-2 to TRBJ2-3; D not certain. Germline CDR1 is SGHAT and CDR2 is FQNNGV. Trimming took 1 base from V and 6 from J, leaving 17 bases between them. The CDR3 runs to 16 residues. DNA for the CDR3: TGTGCCAGCAGCTTAGGGGGTTCCTCCCGCCCGGATACGCAGTATTTT. It translates to CASSLGGSSRPDTQYF.

The chain combines TRBV5-6 with TRBJ2-7; no clear D. Per the germline V gene, CDR1 is SGHDT and CDR2 is YYEEEE. Between the trimmed V and J ends, which lost 5 bases and 7 bases, there was a span of 4 bases. This CDR3 is built from 9 residues. The CDR3 loop reads CASRREQYF. CDR3 sequence (DNA): TGTGCCAGCAGGCGAGAGCAGTACTTC.

The table lists this clonotype with many counts. This sequence joins TRBV20-1 and TRBJ2-2; 11 nucleotides line up with TRBD1. J lost 7 bases, V lost 5 bases, and 9 bases had no gene match. The CDR3 loop spans 15 amino acids. Germline-derived CDR1 and CDR2 are DFQATT and SNEGSKA (reference sequence). The CDR3: CSAQLRDRGNGELFF. CDR3 nucleotides: TGCAGTGCTCAACTACGGGACAGGGGGAACGGGGAGCTGTTTTTT.

This clonotype was detected a few times. The genes are TRBV20-1 and TRBJ2-1, with 10 bases matching TRBD2. Germline values: CDR1 DFQATT, CDR2 SNEGSKA (reference sequence). The ends lost 3 bases at V and 0 bases at J; junction bases unmatched: 8. The CDR3 spans 17 residues. The CDR3 reads CSASASGGVSSYNEQFF. The CDR3 DNA reads as TGCAGTGCTAGTGCTAGCGGGGGAGTGAGCTCCTACAATGAGCAGTTCTTC.

This clonotype was seen many times. The chain combines TRBV10-3 with TRBJ2-1; 7 bases align to TRBD1. Germline CDR1 and CDR2: ENHRY and SYGVKD. CDR3 size: 14 residues. The V segment lost 6 bases and the J segment 4 bases; nucleotides outside the gene matches: 6. The CDR3 reads CAISSRDSYNEQFF. Here the CDR3 DNA reads TGTGCCATCAGCAGCCGGGACAGTTACAATGAGCAGTTCTTC.

The chain has TRBV20-1 and TRBJ2-3, with 12 bases identical to TRBD2. Germline trimming cut 1 base from V and 1 base from J; bases unmatched to any gene: 3. The CDR3 contains 16 residues. Looked up from germline, CDR1 is DFQATT and CDR2 is SNEGSKA (reference sequence). The CDR3 loop is CSARVTSGGRTDTQYF. For the CDR3, the DNA is TGCAGTGCTAGAGTGACTAGCGGGGGCCGCACAGATACGCAGTATTTT.